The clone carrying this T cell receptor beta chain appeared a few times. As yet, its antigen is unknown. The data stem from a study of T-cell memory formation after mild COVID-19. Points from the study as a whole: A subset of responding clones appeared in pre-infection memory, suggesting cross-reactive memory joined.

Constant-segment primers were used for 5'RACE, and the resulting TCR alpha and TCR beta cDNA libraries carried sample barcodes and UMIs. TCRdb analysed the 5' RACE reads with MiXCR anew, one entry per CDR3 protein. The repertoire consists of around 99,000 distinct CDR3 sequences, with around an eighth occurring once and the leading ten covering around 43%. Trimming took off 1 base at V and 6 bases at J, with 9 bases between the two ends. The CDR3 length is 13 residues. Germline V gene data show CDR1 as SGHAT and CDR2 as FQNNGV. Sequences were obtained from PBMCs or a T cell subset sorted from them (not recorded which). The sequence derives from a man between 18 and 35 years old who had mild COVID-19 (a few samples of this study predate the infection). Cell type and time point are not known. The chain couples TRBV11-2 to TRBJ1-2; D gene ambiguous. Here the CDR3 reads CASSLVSGDGYTF. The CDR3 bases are TGTGCCAGCAGCTTAGTCAGCGGCGATGGCTACACCTTC.